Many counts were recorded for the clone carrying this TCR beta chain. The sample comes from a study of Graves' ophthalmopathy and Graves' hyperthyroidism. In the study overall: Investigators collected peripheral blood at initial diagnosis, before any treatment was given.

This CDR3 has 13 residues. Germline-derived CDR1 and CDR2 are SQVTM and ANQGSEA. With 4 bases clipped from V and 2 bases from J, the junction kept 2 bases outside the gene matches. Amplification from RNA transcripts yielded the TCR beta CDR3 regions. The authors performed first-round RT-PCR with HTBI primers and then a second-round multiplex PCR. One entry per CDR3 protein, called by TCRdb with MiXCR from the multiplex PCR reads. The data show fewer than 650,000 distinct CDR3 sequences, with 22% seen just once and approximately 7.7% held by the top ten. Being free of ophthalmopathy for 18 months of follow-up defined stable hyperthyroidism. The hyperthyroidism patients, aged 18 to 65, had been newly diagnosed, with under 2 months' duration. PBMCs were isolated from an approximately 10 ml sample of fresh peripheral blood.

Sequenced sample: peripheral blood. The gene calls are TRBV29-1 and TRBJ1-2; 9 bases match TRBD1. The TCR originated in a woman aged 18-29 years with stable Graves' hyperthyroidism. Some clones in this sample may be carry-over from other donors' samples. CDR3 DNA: TGCAGCGTTGTGGGGACAGGGAACTATGGCTACACCTTC. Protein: CSVVGTGNYGYTF.